Below, one T cell receptor (beta chain) is given with its context. The sample originates from a study of shared clonotypes between healthy human individuals. This CDR3 region has 15 residues. Looked up from germline, CDR1 is GTSNPN and CDR2 is SVGIG (reference sequence). TCRdb keeps only in-frame clones here, not all; method: immunoSEQ multiplex PCR. Of roughly 2.6 million clones in the sample, around nine tenths were seen once. The chain joins TRBV30 to TRBJ2-5; tentative D call: TRBD1 (6 bases). The DNA end lines up better with TRBJ2-7; the J call may be wrong. The source of this sequence is a man younger than 35 in good health. Sequencing was performed on naive CD4+ T cells sorted from blood. Subset in this sample: CD45RA+ positively selected. Here the CDR3 reads CAWSPLGRDNYEQYF. In DNA form, the CDR3 reads TGTGCCTGGAGTCCATTAGGCCGGGACAACTACGAGCAGTACTTC.